Listed below are T cell receptor beta chains from one sample, sequenced in a study of identical twins. TCRdb re-called the 5' RACE reads with MiXCR, one entry per CDR3 protein. Seen here are about 240,000 distinct CDR3 sequences, approximately 7.9% observed once, and the top ten hold less than 6.5%. This sample was also put to use in a study of yellow fever vaccine responses in identical twins.

Sequenced sample: CD8+ T cells sorted from blood. The receptors here all came from a woman aged 18-29 years in good health. CDR3s include the opening cysteine and the closing phenylalanine or tryptophan. Each record gives: D gene, clone size, V gene, J gene, CDR3 DNA, CDR3 protein. D genes are given only for firm matches. Only part of the rows carry a size: once, few, many, or a class if the clone is expanded.

d_call: TRBD2; clone_size: .; v_call: TRBV3-1; j_call: TRBJ2-2; cdr3_nt: TGTGCCAGCAGCCCCGCGGGCGGGAGATTCACCGGGGAGCTGTTTTTT; cdr3_aa: CASSPAGGRFTGELFF
d_call: .; clone_size: few; v_call: TRBV2; j_call: TRBJ2-7; cdr3_nt: TGTGCCAGCAGTGCCAACGAGCAGTACTTC; cdr3_aa: CASSANEQYF
d_call: .; clone_size: many; v_call: TRBV14; j_call: TRBJ2-1; cdr3_nt: TGTGCCAGCAGCCAAGATTACCCCATAAGCGAGGTGGACGTTGAGCAGTTCTTC; cdr3_aa: CASSQDYPISEVDVEQFF
d_call: TRBD1; clone_size: many; v_call: TRBV9; j_call: TRBJ1-2; cdr3_nt: TGTGCCAGCAGCACAAGGACAGGTGGCTACACCTTC; cdr3_aa: CASSTRTGGYTF
d_call: TRBD2; clone_size: many; v_call: TRBV6-4; j_call: TRBJ2-1; cdr3_nt: TGTGCCAGCAGCGAAAAGGAGGCTAGCGGGGGCAATGAGCAGTTCTTC; cdr3_aa: CASSEKEASGGNEQFF
d_call: .; clone_size: .; v_call: TRBV18; j_call: TRBJ2-2; cdr3_nt: TGTGCCAGCTCACCACCGTTTAGCGAGGACACCGGGGAGCTGTTTTTT; cdr3_aa: CASSPPFSEDTGELFF
d_call: TRBD2; clone_size: many; v_call: TRBV29-1; j_call: TRBJ2-7; cdr3_nt: TGCAGCGTTCTAGGACTAGCGGGAAAAACCTACGAGCAGTACTTC; cdr3_aa: CSVLGLAGKTYEQYF
d_call: TRBD1; clone_size: many; v_call: TRBV3-1; j_call: TRBJ1-1; cdr3_nt: TGTGCCAGCAGTCAGGGGGAAAACACTGAAGCTTTCTTT; cdr3_aa: CASSQGENTEAFF
d_call: TRBD2; clone_size: .; v_call: TRBV7-9; j_call: TRBJ2-5; cdr3_nt: TGTGCCAGCAGACACTTTAGCGGGGGGAGAGAGACCCAGTACTTC; cdr3_aa: CASRHFSGGRETQYF
d_call: TRBD1; clone_size: many; v_call: TRBV3-1; j_call: TRBJ2-1; cdr3_nt: TGTGCCAGCAGCCCTCAGACAGGGAGCCCCTACAATGAGCAGTTCTTC; cdr3_aa: CASSPQTGSPYNEQFF
d_call: .; clone_size: many; v_call: TRBV7-9; j_call: TRBJ1-1; cdr3_nt: TGTGCCAGCGGCTCGTTGGGGGACACTACTGAAGCTTTCTTT; cdr3_aa: CASGSLGDTTEAFF
d_call: TRBD1; clone_size: many; v_call: TRBV20-1; j_call: TRBJ1-2; cdr3_nt: TGCAGTGCTAGAGCAGATCCGGACAGGAGCCCCTATGGCTACACCTTC; cdr3_aa: CSARADPDRSPYGYTF
d_call: TRBD1; clone_size: few; v_call: TRBV2; j_call: TRBJ2-1; cdr3_nt: TGTGCCAGCTGTTCCGGGGGTCTCGGGACAGGTTCCTACAATGAGCAGTTCTTC; cdr3_aa: CASCSGGLGTGSYNEQFF
d_call: TRBD2; clone_size: few; v_call: TRBV7-9; j_call: TRBJ2-3; cdr3_nt: TGTGCCAGCAGAGAGACTAGCGGAGCAGACACAGATACGCAGTATTTT; cdr3_aa: CASRETSGADTDTQYF
d_call: .; clone_size: few; v_call: TRBV6-5; j_call: TRBJ2-1; cdr3_nt: TGTGCCAGCAGTTACTCGGGACACGCTGAGCAGTTCTTC; cdr3_aa: CASSYSGHAEQFF
d_call: .; clone_size: .; v_call: TRBV21-1; j_call: TRBJ1-4; cdr3_nt: TGTGCCAGCAGCAATCTGATAGTGAGCGGGGAGCCGGGACAGAGAAATGAAAAACTGTTTTTT; cdr3_aa: CASSNLIVSGEPGQRNEKLFF
d_call: .; clone_size: .; v_call: TRBV15; j_call: TRBJ1-1; cdr3_nt: TGTGCCACCAGCAACCAGGGGTTGGAAGCTTTCTTT; cdr3_aa: CATSNQGLEAFF
d_call: .; clone_size: .; v_call: TRBV28; j_call: TRBJ2-1; cdr3_nt: TGTGCCAGCAGTTTATGGGGCAGTGTATACAATGAGCAGTTCTTC; cdr3_aa: CASSLWGSVYNEQFF
d_call: .; clone_size: .; v_call: TRBV19; j_call: TRBJ2-1; cdr3_nt: TGTGCCAGTAGACCCGCCCAGACAGAGAGCTCCTACAATGAGCAGTTCTTC; cdr3_aa: CASRPAQTESSYNEQFF
d_call: .; clone_size: many; v_call: TRBV4-2; j_call: TRBJ1-1; cdr3_nt: TGTGCCAGCAGCCAAAGGGGGTCGAGGGACACTGAAGCTTTCTTT; cdr3_aa: CASSQRGSRDTEAFF
d_call: .; clone_size: few; v_call: TRBV14; j_call: TRBJ1-1; cdr3_nt: TGTGCCAGCAGCCAAGATGGCGGAATTTGGAACACTGAAGCTTTCTTT; cdr3_aa: CASSQDGGIWNTEAFF
d_call: TRBD2; clone_size: .; v_call: TRBV13; j_call: TRBJ2-5; cdr3_nt: TGTGCCAGCGGGCGCGGGAGGGGGATAGAGACCCAGTACTTC; cdr3_aa: CASGRGRGIETQYF
d_call: TRBD1; clone_size: .; v_call: TRBV29-1; j_call: TRBJ2-5; cdr3_nt: TGCAGCGTTGAGGGCGAAGTGGGACAGGAGACTCGGACCCAGTACTTC; cdr3_aa: CSVEGEVGQETRTQYF
d_call: .; clone_size: .; v_call: TRBV20-1; j_call: TRBJ2-1; cdr3_nt: TGCAGTGCCAACAGGGATGACTACAATGAGCAGTTCTTC; cdr3_aa: CSANRDDYNEQFF
d_call: .; clone_size: .; v_call: TRBV20-1; j_call: TRBJ2-5; cdr3_nt: TGCAGTGCCAGGACAGATCAGACGGATTCGGAGACCCAGTACTTC; cdr3_aa: CSARTDQTDSETQYF
d_call: .; clone_size: .; v_call: TRBV12-3/TRBV12-4; j_call: TRBJ1-5; cdr3_nt: TGTGCCAGCAAAATCCCTAATCAGCCCCAGCATTTT; cdr3_aa: CASKIPNQPQHF
d_call: .; clone_size: .; v_call: TRBV7-9; j_call: TRBJ1-3; cdr3_nt: TGTGCCAGCAGCTCAAACCGACAGGAGGGAAACACCATATATTTT; cdr3_aa: CASSSNRQEGNTIYF
d_call: .; clone_size: many; v_call: TRBV24-1; j_call: TRBJ2-1; cdr3_nt: TGTGCCACCAGGGAGGGAAGCGTCGGTGAGCAGTTCTTC; cdr3_aa: CATREGSVGEQFF
d_call: .; clone_size: many; v_call: TRBV5-1; j_call: TRBJ2-7; cdr3_nt: TGCGCCAGCAGCTTGGGGGGACTGACGACCTACGAGCAGTACTTC; cdr3_aa: CASSLGGLTTYEQYF
d_call: TRBD2; clone_size: .; v_call: TRBV24-1; j_call: TRBJ2-4; cdr3_nt: TGTGCCACCAGTGACCGTCCGGGACTAGCGGGGGAGAACATTCAGTACTTC; cdr3_aa: CATSDRPGLAGENIQYF
d_call: .; clone_size: .; v_call: TRBV10-3; j_call: TRBJ2-7; cdr3_nt: TGTGCCATCAGTGCCCCGGGGGAGCAGTACTTC; cdr3_aa: CAISAPGEQYF
d_call: .; clone_size: .; v_call: TRBV10-2; j_call: TRBJ2-7; cdr3_nt: TGCGCCAGCAGTGAGGGTGCTAGCCCCTCCTACGAGCAGTACTTC; cdr3_aa: CASSEGASPSYEQYF
d_call: .; clone_size: few; v_call: TRBV6-2/TRBV6-3; j_call: TRBJ2-5; cdr3_nt: TGTGCCAGTTCGCTCGGGACCACCAGCCTGCAAGAGACCCAGTACTTC; cdr3_aa: CASSLGTTSLQETQYF
d_call: .; clone_size: few; v_call: TRBV7-6; j_call: TRBJ2-5; cdr3_nt: TGTGCCAGCAGCGTCCAAACAAACCATGGAAAGGAGACCCAGTACTTC; cdr3_aa: CASSVQTNHGKETQYF
d_call: .; clone_size: many; v_call: TRBV4-1; j_call: TRBJ1-1; cdr3_nt: TGCGCCAGCAGCCAGTCAGGGGAAACTGAAGCTTTCTTT; cdr3_aa: CASSQSGETEAFF
d_call: .; clone_size: .; v_call: TRBV2; j_call: TRBJ2-7; cdr3_nt: TGTGCCAGCAGTGATTCGGAATACGAGCAGTACTTC; cdr3_aa: CASSDSEYEQYF
d_call: TRBD2; clone_size: .; v_call: TRBV20-1; j_call: TRBJ2-2; cdr3_nt: TGCAGTGCTAGGGATCGGGAGGGCCTTTGGGCCGGGGAGCTGTTTTTT; cdr3_aa: CSARDREGLWAGELFF
d_call: TRBD2; clone_size: few; v_call: TRBV13; j_call: TRBJ2-5; cdr3_nt: TGTGCCAGCAGCTTAGACGCGGGAGAAGAGACCCAGTACTTC; cdr3_aa: CASSLDAGEETQYF
d_call: .; clone_size: .; v_call: TRBV29-1; j_call: TRBJ1-1; cdr3_nt: TGCAGCGTTAAGAGGGACGGTGTGAACACTGAAGCTTTCTTT; cdr3_aa: CSVKRDGVNTEAFF
d_call: .; clone_size: many; v_call: TRBV12-3/TRBV12-4; j_call: TRBJ1-2; cdr3_nt: TGTGCCAGCAGTTTCGAGGGAGGCTATGGCTACACCTTC; cdr3_aa: CASSFEGGYGYTF
d_call: .; clone_size: .; v_call: TRBV6-2/TRBV6-3; j_call: TRBJ1-2; cdr3_nt: TGTGCCAGCAGTCGCCCCGGGGTTGGCTACACCTTC; cdr3_aa: CASSRPGVGYTF
d_call: .; clone_size: few; v_call: TRBV2; j_call: TRBJ1-4; cdr3_nt: TGTGCCAGCAGTGAAAAGCCACGTGAAAAACTGTTTTTT; cdr3_aa: CASSEKPREKLFF
d_call: .; clone_size: many; v_call: TRBV7-9; j_call: TRBJ2-1; cdr3_nt: TGTGCCAGCAGCCCGGAGGGCCGGGATGAGCAGTTCTTC; cdr3_aa: CASSPEGRDEQFF
d_call: .; clone_size: many; v_call: TRBV4-1; j_call: TRBJ1-5; cdr3_nt: TGCGCCAGCAGCCAAGATGGGGGCGGCAATCAGCCCCAGCATTTT; cdr3_aa: CASSQDGGGNQPQHF
d_call: .; clone_size: many; v_call: TRBV15; j_call: TRBJ1-5; cdr3_nt: TGTGCCACCAGCAGAGCTCAGGGAGGCAATCAGCCCCAGCATTTT; cdr3_aa: CATSRAQGGNQPQHF
d_call: TRBD1; clone_size: .; v_call: TRBV5-1; j_call: TRBJ2-3; cdr3_nt: TGCGCCAGCAGCTTGAGACAGGGGAAGTCAGATACGCAGTATTTT; cdr3_aa: CASSLRQGKSDTQYF
d_call: .; clone_size: many; v_call: TRBV7-9; j_call: TRBJ1-1; cdr3_nt: TGTGCCAGCAGCTTATCTCAGAACACTGAAGCTTTCTTT; cdr3_aa: CASSLSQNTEAFF
d_call: .; clone_size: many; v_call: TRBV21-1; j_call: TRBJ2-7; cdr3_nt: TGTGCCAGCAGAAAAACAGGGGGACTGAAGGGTCGGACCTACGAGCAGTACTTC; cdr3_aa: CASRKTGGLKGRTYEQYF
d_call: TRBD2; clone_size: few; v_call: TRBV7-9; j_call: TRBJ2-1; cdr3_nt: TGTGCCAGCAGCGCGCCGGGACTACGGGTTCGGAATGAGCAGTTCTTC; cdr3_aa: CASSAPGLRVRNEQFF
d_call: TRBD2; clone_size: many; v_call: TRBV28; j_call: TRBJ2-1; cdr3_nt: TGTGCCAGCAGTTTATTTCAGGGGGGCTCGGGACTAGCGGACCCCTGGGGATGGGATGAGCAGTTCTTC; cdr3_aa: CASSLFQGGSGLADPWGWDEQFF
d_call: .; clone_size: .; v_call: TRBV7-8; j_call: TRBJ2-5; cdr3_nt: TGTGCCAGCAGCTTAGGCCCACGTTTCGAGACCCAGTACTTC; cdr3_aa: CASSLGPRFETQYF
d_call: TRBD1; clone_size: .; v_call: TRBV7-6; j_call: TRBJ2-3; cdr3_nt: TGTGCCAGCAGCTCTAGGCAAGAGGGGGCCCTCACAGATACGCAGTATTTT; cdr3_aa: CASSSRQEGALTDTQYF